Listed below are T cell receptor beta chains from one sample, sequenced in a study of T cells in Graves' hyperthyroidism and ophthalmopathy. TCRdb processed the multiplex PCR reads anew with MiXCR; each CDR3 protein has one entry. The table lists 480,000 or so distinct CDR3 sequences, 46% of them singletons. The sequenced sample was peripheral blood or thyroid tissue (not recorded which). The receptors were gathered from an adult woman with Graves' disease, either hyperthyroidism or ophthalmopathy (not recorded which). Both conserved end residues are part of each CDR3. D genes are given only for firm matches. Size is stated for part of the rows, as once, few or many counts, or as a class when the clone is expanded.

J: TRBJ1-5
size: .
D: .
V: TRBV6-2/TRBV6-3
DNA: TGTGCCAGCAGTTACTACGCACATAGCAATCAGCCCCAGCATTTT
CDR3: CASSYYAHSNQPQHF

J: TRBJ2-1
size: .
D: TRBD1
V: TRBV29-1
DNA: TGCAGCGTTGACCACCGACAGGGTCGGGATGAGCAGTTCTTC
CDR3: CSVDHRQGRDEQFF

J: TRBJ1-2
size: many
D: .
V: TRBV20-1
DNA: TGCAGTGCTAGCGACAAAACCTTGGACAGTGGTTACTATGGCTACACCTTC
CDR3: CSASDKTLDSGYYGYTF

J: TRBJ1-2
size: .
D: .
V: TRBV4-2
DNA: TGTGCCAGCAGCCAAGGGGGGCAGGCAAACTATGGCTACACCTTC
CDR3: CASSQGGQANYGYTF

J: TRBJ2-6
size: .
D: TRBD1
V: TRBV5-1
DNA: TGCGCCAGCAGCCTAGAAGGACAGGGGACTGAAGCTTTC
CDR3: CASSLEGQGTEAF

J: TRBJ2-7
size: few
D: .
V: TRBV7-9
DNA: TGTGCCAGCAGCGATCTAATAGGCGAGCAGTACTTC
CDR3: CASSDLIGEQYF

J: TRBJ1-1
size: .
D: TRBD1
V: TRBV6-6
DNA: TGTGCCAGCAGTTACCCTCTAGGACAGGGAGAGGAAAGCACTGAAGCTTTCTTT
CDR3: CASSYPLGQGEESTEAFF

J: TRBJ1-1
size: .
D: .
V: TRBV7-2
DNA: TGTGCCAGCAGCTTGGCCCTTGAGGGCACTGAAGCTTTCTTT
CDR3: CASSLALEGTEAFF

J: TRBJ2-2
size: many
D: TRBD1
V: TRBV7-3
DNA: TGTGCCAGCAGCTTGAACAGGGGTTCCGGGGAGCTGTTTTTT
CDR3: CASSLNRGSGELFF

J: TRBJ1-2
size: .
D: .
V: TRBV7-2
DNA: TGTGCCAGCAGCTTACTCGGCCGGGGCTACACCTTC
CDR3: CASSLLGRGYTF

J: TRBJ2-7
size: .
D: .
V: TRBV10-2
DNA: TGCGCCAGCAATGGAGGGGGCGTAGGGGAGCAGTACTTC
CDR3: CASNGGGVGEQYF

J: TRBJ1-5
size: many
D: .
V: TRBV19
DNA: TGTGCCAGTAGTATAACAGGGCGGAGGCAGCCCCAGCATTTT
CDR3: CASSITGRRQPQHF

J: TRBJ1-1
size: .
D: .
V: TRBV6-1
DNA: TGTGCCAGCAGCCGGGGGGTATCGTCTTTCTTT
CDR3: CASSRGVSSFF

J: TRBJ2-5
size: .
D: .
V: TRBV2
DNA: TGTGCCAGCAGGCCGGGCAGTCAGGTGGAGACCCAGTACTTC
CDR3: CASRPGSQVETQYF

J: TRBJ2-7
size: once
D: .
V: TRBV7-9
DNA: TGTACCAGCAGTGCCGGGAGCTCCTACGAGCAGTACTTC
CDR3: CTSSAGSSYEQYF

J: TRBJ1-1
size: .
D: .
V: TRBV12-3/TRBV12-4
DNA: TGTGCCAGCAGATCGGGACACTACACTGAAGCTTTCTTT
CDR3: CASRSGHYTEAFF

J: TRBJ2-3
size: .
D: .
V: TRBV7-9
DNA: TGTGCCAGCAGTCGACAGCCGGTTGTCACAGATACGCAGTATTTT
CDR3: CASSRQPVVTDTQYF

J: TRBJ2-7
size: .
D: TRBD1
V: TRBV2
DNA: TGTGCCAGCCTCCGGGACAGCTCCTACGAGCAGTACTTC
CDR3: CASLRDSSYEQYF

J: TRBJ2-5
size: once
D: TRBD2
V: TRBV2
DNA: TGTGCCAGCCGGGGACTAGCGGGAGGTATGGAGACCCAGTACTTC
CDR3: CASRGLAGGMETQYF

J: TRBJ1-2
size: few
D: .
V: TRBV7-2
DNA: TGTGCCAGCAGCACCAGCAGGGCCCTGGGGTACACCTTC
CDR3: CASSTSRALGYTF

J: TRBJ1-5
size: .
D: .
V: TRBV20-1
DNA: TGCAGTGCTAGACGCGGGACTAGCGGGAGGGGTGGGGAGACCCAGCATTTT
CDR3: CSARRGTSGRGGETQHF

J: TRBJ1-4
size: many
D: .
V: TRBV10-3
DNA: TGTGCCATCAGTGATACTAGGGGCACCCCCAATGAAAAACTGTTTTTT
CDR3: CAISDTRGTPNEKLFF

J: TRBJ2-1
size: .
D: .
V: TRBV7-2
DNA: TGTGCCAGCAGCCAAGTAGTGGCGAAACAAGAGACCCAGTTCTTC
CDR3: CASSQVVAKQETQFF

J: TRBJ1-2
size: few
D: TRBD1
V: TRBV5-4
DNA: TGTGCCAGCAGCTTGGGGATCGGGACAGGGGCCTATGGCTACACCTTC
CDR3: CASSLGIGTGAYGYTF

J: TRBJ1-2
size: .
D: TRBD1
V: TRBV7-9
DNA: TGTGCCAGCAGCTTCGGGGGACAGGGACGTAAGGGCTACACCTTC
CDR3: CASSFGGQGRKGYTF

J: TRBJ1-5
size: many
D: .
V: TRBV7-8
DNA: TGTGCCAGCAGCTTAGCCTGGGGCAATCAGCCCCAGCATTTT
CDR3: CASSLAWGNQPQHF

J: TRBJ2-7
size: once
D: TRBD1
V: TRBV9
DNA: TGTGCCAGCAGCCGCCCCGGGGACAGGGGGTACGAGCAGTACTTC
CDR3: CASSRPGDRGYEQYF

J: TRBJ2-7
size: many
D: TRBD2
V: TRBV7-6
DNA: TGTGCCAGCAGCACCTATAGGGACGGGAGGGCCTACGAGCAGTACTTC
CDR3: CASSTYRDGRAYEQYF

J: TRBJ2-5
size: .
D: .
V: TRBV20-1
DNA: TGCAGTGCTAGCACCGACGGTGAAGAGACCCAGTACTTC
CDR3: CSASTDGEETQYF

J: TRBJ2-1
size: few
D: .
V: TRBV7-7
DNA: TGTGCTAGCAGCCCGCAATCCTTAGGTAGTGAGCAGTTCTTC
CDR3: CASSPQSLGSEQFF

J: TRBJ2-7
size: .
D: TRBD1
V: TRBV25-1
DNA: TGTGCCAGCAGTTACTCCGGGACAGGGACTTACGAGCAGTACTTC
CDR3: CASSYSGTGTYEQYF

J: TRBJ1-5
size: .
D: .
V: TRBV28
DNA: TGTGCCAGCAGTTTGAGGTCCTTGCCCCAGCATTTT
CDR3: CASSLRSLPQHF

J: TRBJ2-7
size: many
D: .
V: TRBV7-2
DNA: TGTGCCAGCAGCTCAACCGGGTTCCACGAGCAGTACTTC
CDR3: CASSSTGFHEQYF

J: TRBJ1-1
size: many
D: .
V: TRBV29-1
DNA: TGCAGCTCCAACACTGAAGCTTTCTTT
CDR3: CSSNTEAFF

J: TRBJ1-4
size: .
D: .
V: TRBV20-1
DNA: TGCAGTGCTAGGGTTGCAGGAGGCACAACTAATGAAAAACTGTTTTTT
CDR3: CSARVAGGTTNEKLFF

J: TRBJ2-2
size: .
D: TRBD2
V: TRBV5-4
DNA: TGTGCCAGCAGCTCGTTGACTAGCGGGAGGGTAACCGGGGAGCTGTTTTTT
CDR3: CASSSLTSGRVTGELFF

J: TRBJ2-7
size: .
D: .
V: TRBV29-1
DNA: TGCAGCGTTGACTTGTTCGAGCGGTGCTCCTACGAGCAGTACTTC
CDR3: CSVDLFERCSYEQYF

J: TRBJ1-2
size: once
D: TRBD1
V: TRBV10-2
DNA: TGCGCCAGCAGTCGCAGGGGGAACTGTGGCTACACCTTC
CDR3: CASSRRGNCGYTF

J: TRBJ2-7
size: many
D: .
V: TRBV5-1
DNA: TGCGCCAGCAGCTTCGGGGCAGGGGCTGTTTACGAGCAGTACTTC
CDR3: CASSFGAGAVYEQYF

J: TRBJ2-7
size: .
D: TRBD1
V: TRBV2
DNA: TGTGCCAGTAGAGGACAGGGACTGTCCAACGAGCAGTACTTC
CDR3: CASRGQGLSNEQYF

J: TRBJ1-5
size: many
D: .
V: TRBV20-1
DNA: TGCAGTGCTAGACCAGGGGTTAGCAATCAGCCCCAGCATTTT
CDR3: CSARPGVSNQPQHF

J: TRBJ1-1
size: many
D: TRBD1
V: TRBV20-1
DNA: TGCAGTGCTAGAACCAACACAGGGGCAGGTGAAGCTTTCTTT
CDR3: CSARTNTGAGEAFF

J: TRBJ1-4
size: .
D: .
V: TRBV10-3
DNA: TGTGCCATCAGTGAGCCGAATGAAAAACTGTTTTTT
CDR3: CAISEPNEKLFF

J: TRBJ2-7
size: few
D: .
V: TRBV28
DNA: TGTGCCAGCAGTTTCGAACGGACGGTGCGGGAGCAGTACTTC
CDR3: CASSFERTVREQYF

J: TRBJ2-5
size: .
D: .
V: TRBV7-2
DNA: TGTGCCAGCACCCTGGGGAGTGGGGAGACCCAGTACTTC
CDR3: CASTLGSGETQYF

J: TRBJ2-2
size: .
D: TRBD2
V: TRBV20-1
DNA: TGCAGTGCTAAGGGGACTAGCGGCGGCGGGGAGCTGTTTTTT
CDR3: CSAKGTSGGGELFF

J: TRBJ1-2
size: many
D: .
V: TRBV20-1
DNA: TGCAGTGCTAGAGACACGGACTATGGCTACACCTTC
CDR3: CSARDTDYGYTF

J: TRBJ2-5
size: many
D: .
V: TRBV20-1
DNA: TGCAGTGCGAAAAGGGGCTCAAGGGAGACCCAGTACTTC
CDR3: CSAKRGSRETQYF

J: TRBJ2-6
size: .
D: .
V: TRBV28
DNA: TGTGCCAGCAGTTTGGGATCTGGGGCCAACGTCCTGATTTTC
CDR3: CASSLGSGANVLIF

J: TRBJ2-7
size: .
D: TRBD1
V: TRBV15
DNA: TGTGCCACCAGCAAAGACGACAGGGGGTCCTACGAGCAGTACTTC
CDR3: CATSKDDRGSYEQYF

J: TRBJ1-1
size: few
D: TRBD1
V: TRBV12-3/TRBV12-4
DNA: TGTGCCAGCAGTTTAAGGGCAGGGGGCATGGCTGAAGCTTTCTTT
CDR3: CASSLRAGGMAEAFF

J: TRBJ2-7
size: .
D: .
V: TRBV7-8
DNA: TGTGCCAGCAGCTTAGCGCATCGGGTCGAGCAGTACTTC
CDR3: CASSLAHRVEQYF

J: TRBJ2-1
size: .
D: TRBD2
V: TRBV10-3
DNA: TGTGCCATCAGGCAGGGACTAGCGGGAGTCAATGAGCAGTTCTTC
CDR3: CAIRQGLAGVNEQFF

J: TRBJ1-5
size: .
D: .
V: TRBV10-3
DNA: TGTGCCATCAGTGACGGGGGGCCCAATCAGCCCCAGCATTTT
CDR3: CAISDGGPNQPQHF

J: TRBJ2-1
size: .
D: TRBD2
V: TRBV20-1
DNA: TGCAGTGCTAGGGATCCTAGCGGGAGATACAATGAGCAGTTCTTC
CDR3: CSARDPSGRYNEQFF

J: TRBJ1-6
size: .
D: .
V: TRBV2
DNA: TGTGCCAGCAGTTACCCCTCGGACCGACGGGGGCCTAATTCACCCCTCCACTTT
CDR3: CASSYPSDRRGPNSPLHF

J: TRBJ1-2
size: .
D: .
V: TRBV20-1
DNA: TGCAGCGCTACAACAGGAAACGATGGCTACACCTTC
CDR3: CSATTGNDGYTF